This TCR beta chain was recorded in a study of CD8 T cells in ankylosing spondylitis. By quantitative 5'-RACE with molecular barcodes, the TCR beta libraries were made. MiXCR was run by TCRdb on the 5' RACE reads, yielding one entry per CDR3 protein. The sample includes 400,000 or so distinct CDR3 sequences, 25% to 30% seen only once; the top ten take 0.89%. Study findings and constraints: Previously reported in reactive arthritis synovial fluid and blood were some of the motif variants. Characteristic of ankylosing spondylitis blood, it appeared, was a TCR beta motif comprising several highly homologous variants. Reported data indicate significant enrichment of disease-linked clones within matched ankylosing spondylitis synovial fluid.

Worth noting for this clonotype: Antigen specificity is unknown.

Trimming removed 1 base at V and 6 bases at J, with 21 bases between. This CDR3 has 18 amino acids. From germline, CDR1 is MGHRA and CDR2 YSYEKL. Sequencing input: blood, either unsorted or a sorted T cell fraction (not recorded which). This clonotype originated in a male donor with ankylosing spondylitis. This sequence joins TRBV4-1 and TRBJ1-4, with a tentative D call TRBD1 (5 bases). The CDR3 coding sequence is TGCGCCAGCAGCCAAGGGCCCCGTTTTAGCCAGGGAGATGAAAAACTGTTTTTT. It yields the protein CASSQGPRFSQGDEKLFF.